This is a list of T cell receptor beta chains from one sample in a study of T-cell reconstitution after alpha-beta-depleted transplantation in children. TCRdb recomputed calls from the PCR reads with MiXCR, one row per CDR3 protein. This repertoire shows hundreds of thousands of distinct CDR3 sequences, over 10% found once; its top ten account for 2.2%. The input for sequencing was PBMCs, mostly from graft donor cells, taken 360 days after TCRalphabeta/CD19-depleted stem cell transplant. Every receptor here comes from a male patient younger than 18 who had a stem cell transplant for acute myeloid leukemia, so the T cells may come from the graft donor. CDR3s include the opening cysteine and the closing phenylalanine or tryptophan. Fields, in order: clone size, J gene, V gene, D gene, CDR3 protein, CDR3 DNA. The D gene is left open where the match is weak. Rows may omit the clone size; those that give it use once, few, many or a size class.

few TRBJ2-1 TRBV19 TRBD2 CASSIEPSGLYNEQFF TGTGCCAGTAGTATAGAGCCTAGCGGACTCTACAATGAGCAGTTCTTC
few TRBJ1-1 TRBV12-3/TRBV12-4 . CASSPRLGNTEAFF TGTGCCAGCAGCCCTCGGCTGGGGAACACTGAAGCTTTCTTT
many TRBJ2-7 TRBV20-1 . CSAREGVPYEQYF TGCAGTGCTAGAGAGGGCGTCCCCTACGAGCAGTACTTC
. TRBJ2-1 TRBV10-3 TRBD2 CAIRVAGLSYNEQFF TGTGCCATCAGAGTAGCGGGCCTCTCCTACAATGAGCAGTTCTTC
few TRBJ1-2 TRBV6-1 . CASTLYSGTRYGYTF TGTGCCAGCACTCTTTATTCTGGGACTCGCTATGGCTACACCTTC
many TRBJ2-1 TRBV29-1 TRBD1 CSSGTGDVNEQFF TGCAGCTCAGGGACAGGGGATGTAAATGAGCAGTTCTTC
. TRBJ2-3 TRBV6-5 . CASSYLLTDTQYF TGTGCCAGCAGTTACCTCCTCACAGATACGCAGTATTTT
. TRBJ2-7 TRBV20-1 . CSARDWGRYDAYF TGCAGTGCTAGGGACTGGGGCCGTTATGATGCGTACTTC
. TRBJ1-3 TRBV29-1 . CSVEGLSGNTIYF TGCAGCGTTGAAGGACTCTCTGGAAACACCATATATTTT
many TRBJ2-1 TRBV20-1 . CSARDPGRFYEQFF TGCAGTGCTAGAGACCCGGGAAGATTCTATGAGCAGTTCTTC
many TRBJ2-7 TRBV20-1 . CSLGQLSYEQYF TGCAGCCTAGGACAGCTATCCTACGAGCAGTACTTC
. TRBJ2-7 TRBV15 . CATSRDKGTYEQYF TGTGCCACCAGCAGAGATAAGGGTACCTACGAGCAGTACTTC
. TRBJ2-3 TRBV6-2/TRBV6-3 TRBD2 CASSSPGGSTLSLPSTDTQYF TGTGCCAGCTCATCCCCCGGGGGGTCTACCCTTTCCCTCCCTAGCACAGATACGCAGTATTTT
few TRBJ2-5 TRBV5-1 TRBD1 CASSLTPGQGRGTQYF TGCGCCAGCAGCCTGACCCCTGGACAGGGCCGGGGGACCCAGTACTTC
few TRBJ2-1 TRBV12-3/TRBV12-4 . CASSLDGTPYNEQFF TGTGCCAGCAGTTTAGACGGGACGCCCTACAATGAGCAGTTCTTC